This entry is about one T cell receptor (beta chain). Antigen specificity is unknown. The same CDR3 is also encoded by other DNA sequences in this sample. The source of the sample is a study of shared clonotypes between healthy human individuals. Study outcomes and limitations: Sequencing depth was predicted to influence how clonotypes are shared among donors. The authors sampled blood alone, and tissue repertoires likely differ.

Repertoires were generated with immunoSEQ multiplex PCR, while TCRdb's copy carries only in-frame clones and drops some. The table records roughly 640,000 clones, around 97% of them present only once. Germline V gene lookup returns CDR1 MDHEN and CDR2 SYDVKM. With 5 bases removed from V and 0 bases from J, the gap between germline ends came to 10 bases. The CDR3 is 14 residues long. Specimen: naive CD4+ T cells sorted from blood. Subset denoted: CD45RA+ positively selected. The chain joins TRBV28 to TRBJ1-2; D call uncertain. This TCR derives from a woman aged 25 to 39 in good health. CDR3 sequence (DNA): TGTGCCAGCAGTCCCCAGCTAGCTAACTATGGCTACACCTTC. Translating it yields CASSPQLANYGYTF.